This TCR beta chain comes out of a study of T-cell reconstitution after alpha-beta-depleted transplantation in children. This clonotype occurred a few times. The CDR3 runs 13 residues. Germline V lookup: CDR1 MGHDK, CDR2 SYGVNS. The V end was cut by 2 bases, the J end by 12 bases, with 17 bases between. For TCRbeta, the library was prepared with unique molecular identifiers. TCRdb re-derived calls from the PCR reads in MiXCR, one entry per CDR3 protein. The sample consists of 350,000 to 450,000 distinct CDR3 sequences, about a fifth of them appearing once. Here the sequenced sample was PBMCs from the stem cell graft donor, taken from the stem cell graft. The J gene is TRBJ2-7, the V gene TRBV25-1, with D possibly being TRBD1 (5 bases). The TCR sequence derives from a human donor who donated a stem cell graft to a child with acute myeloid leukemia. DNA for the CDR3: TGTGCCAGCAGTGAACTGGGGCAGGGATATTTGTACTTC. Translating it yields CASSELGQGYLYF.